A single sample gave rise to the 32 T cell receptor beta chains below, sequenced in a study of T cell repertoires in cytomegalovirus infection. TCRdb recomputed calls from the reads with MiXCR, one row per CDR3 protein. The table includes around 450,000 distinct CDR3 sequences, 11% detected once. Sequenced input: PBMCs. Receptors were obtained from a human donor in good health (CMV status not recorded). Some clones in this sample may be carry-over from other donors' samples.

The genes are TRBV7-9 and TRBJ1-5; the D gene is possibly TRBD1 (6 bases). Germline CDR1 reads SEHNR; CDR2 reads FQNEAQ (reference sequence). V lost 5 bases to trimming and J lost 4 bases, with 9 bases between them. This CDR3 has 13 residues. The CDR3 bases are TGTGCCAGCAGCGCAGGACAGAATCAGCCCCAGCATTTT. This codes for CASSAGQNQPQHF.

At least ten counts were recorded for this clonotype. V gene TRBV6-1 combines with J gene TRBJ2-1; no clear D. The germline CDR1 and CDR2 sequences are MNHNS and SASEGT. Trimming shortened V by 7 bases and J by 7 bases, and 8 bases separated the two germline ends. CDR3 size: 11 residues. Here the CDR3 DNA reads TGTGCCAGCACTAATGGAAATGAGCAGTTCTTC. The encoded protein is CASTNGNEQFF.

This clonotype came up many times. The genes are TRBV20-1 and TRBJ1-2; perhaps TRBD1 as D (6 bases). V was clipped by 5 bases and J by 8 bases, with 18 bases between them. Per germline, CDR1 DFQATT and CDR2 SNEGSKA (reference sequence). CDR3 length: 13 residues. CDR3 in amino acids: CSAPGWGAQGYTF. CDR3 in DNA: TGCAGTGCTCCTGGGTGGGGGGCGCAGGGCTACACCTTC.

This clonotype was found many times. The rearrangement links TRBV29-1 to TRBJ2-3, with D possibly being TRBD1 (6 bases). V was clipped by 2 bases and J by 0 bases, with 6 bases between them. Per germline, CDR1 SQVTM and CDR2 ANQGSEA. This CDR3 has 13 residues. Written as DNA, the CDR3 is TGCAGCGTTGAAACAGGGAGCACAGATACGCAGTATTTT. It is translated as CSVETGSTDTQYF.

This clonotype was seen repeatedly, ten times or more. The chain is built from TRBV11-2 and TRBJ2-1; weak D call: TRBD1 (6 bases). Per the germline V gene, CDR1 is SGHAT and CDR2 is FQNNGV. The CDR3 runs 14 residues. The V end was cut by 6 bases, the J end by 5 bases, with 14 bases between. As DNA, the CDR3 is TGTGCCAGCAGGGCTTCCGGGACACACAATGAGCAGTTCTTC. Protein sequence: CASRASGTHNEQFF.

This clonotype was seen repeatedly, ten times or more. This chain joins TRBV6-1 and TRBJ2-1; D is uncertain. This CDR3 is built from 12 residues. CDR1 MNHNS and CDR2 SASEGT come from the germline V gene. The germline V and J ends were trimmed by 3 bases and 6 bases, with 6 bases remaining between them. The DNA of the CDR3 is TGTGCCAGCAGTGATAAGGTCAATGAGCAGTTCTTC. This translates into CASSDKVNEQFF.

This clonotype was counted ten times or more. The chain has TRBV5-1 and TRBJ2-1; D tentatively reads TRBD1 or TRBD2 (6 bases each). Trimming shortened V by 2 bases and J by 0 bases, and 12 bases separated the two germline ends. This CDR3 has 16 residues. Per the germline V gene, CDR1 is SGHRS and CDR2 is YFSETQ. CDR3 sequence: CASSFTGASSYNEQFF. The CDR3 DNA sequence: TGCGCCAGCAGCTTTACGGGGGCTAGCTCCTACAATGAGCAGTTCTTC.

This clonotype came up many times. V is TRBV20-1 and J is TRBJ2-5; maybe TRBD1 (5 bases). Germline CDR1 is DFQATT and CDR2 is SNEGSKA (reference sequence). The CDR3 loop spans 11 amino acids. CDR3 in amino acids: CATQGQETQYF. CDR3 DNA: TGCGCCACCCAGGGCCAAGAGACCCAGTACTTC.

The rearrangement uses TRBV13 and TRBJ1-3, with 7 bases matching TRBD1. V was clipped by 5 bases and J by 8 bases; unmatched bases: 6. This CDR3 region has 13 residues. CDR1 is PRHDT, CDR2 FYEKMQ, per germline (reference sequence). The CDR3 is CASSPQGRDTIYF. As DNA, the CDR3 is TGTGCCAGCAGCCCACAGGGGCGAGACACCATATATTTT.

This clonotype was observed at least ten times. For the CDR3, the DNA is TGTGCCAGCAGTGAATCGGCCCCAAGGCGGCCCCAGCATTTT. Translated: CASSESAPRRPQHF. The rearrangement uses TRBV6-1 and TRBJ1-5; D remains unclear. The CDR3 sequence is 14 residues long. V gave up 2 bases and J gave up 9 bases, with 14 bases separating them. Germline V gene data show CDR1 as MNHNS and CDR2 as SASEGT.

In this sample, this clonotype turned up a few times. The chain links TRBV29-1 to TRBJ1-2; D is uncertain. The CDR3 sequence is 15 residues long. Per germline, CDR1 SQVTM and CDR2 ANQGSEA. V lost 4 bases to trimming and J lost 0 bases, with 15 bases between them. The CDR3 DNA is TGCAGCGTTGTATGGATACCCCCGTCTAACTATGGCTACACCTTC. Translating it yields CSVVWIPPSNYGYTF.

This clonotype occurred many times. J is TRBJ2-3 and V is TRBV7-2; D tentatively fits TRBD1 or TRBD2 (6 bases each). The V end lost 6 bases, the J end lost 1 base, and 14 bases lay between the germline ends. Germline V lookup: CDR1 SGHTA, CDR2 FQGNSA. This CDR3 has 15 amino acids. The CDR3 DNA is TGTGCCAGCAGACCTCCTAGGGGGGGCACAGATACGCAGTATTTT. Protein: CASRPPRGGTDTQYF. Complete variable domain (other parts from reference TRBV7-2 and TRBJ2-3): GAGVSQSPSNKVTEKGKDVELRCDPISGHTALYWYRQSLGQGLEFLIYFQGNSAPDKSGLPSDRFSAERTGGSVSTLTIQRTQQEDSAVYLCASRPPRGGTDTQYFGPGTRLTVL.

This clonotype has just a few counts. The chain joins TRBV29-1 to TRBJ2-7; possibly TRBD1 for D (5 bases). This CDR3 is built from 17 residues. Germline lookup yields CDR1 SQVTM and CDR2 ANQGSEA. Trimming removed 4 bases at V and 3 bases at J, with 25 bases between. Here the CDR3 DNA reads TGCAGCGTTGCGTCTCCCTACAGGCCCGGGCGGAACTACGAGCAGTACTTC. It yields the protein CSVASPYRPGRNYEQYF.

In this sample, this clonotype turned up many times. The chain employs TRBV7-9 and TRBJ1-5; D perhaps matches TRBD1 (5 bases). Looked up from germline, CDR1 is SEHNR and CDR2 is FQNEAQ (reference sequence). This CDR3 has 13 residues. V lost 6 bases, J lost 3 bases, and 9 bases lay in between. CDR3 sequence: CASSPDNNQPQHF. For the CDR3, the DNA is TGTGCCAGCAGTCCGGACAACAATCAGCCCCAGCATTTT.

This clonotype occurred many times. V gene TRBV3-1 combines with J gene TRBJ2-4; no firm D call. Trimming left V 1 base short and J 3 bases short, with 10 bases between. CDR1 and CDR2 from the germline V gene are LGHDT and YNNKEL (reference sequence). CDR3 length: 15 residues. In DNA form, the CDR3 reads TGTGCCAGCAGCCAAGCCCTTGCGGTCAAAAACATTCAGTACTTC. Translation: CASSQALAVKNIQYF.

V is TRBV24-1 and J is TRBJ2-7; D gene ambiguous. The CDR3 consists of 14 residues. The V and J ends lost 4 bases and 4 bases respectively, with 13 bases between them. CDR1 and CDR2 (germline): KGHDR, SFDVKD. CDR3 nucleotide sequence: TGTGCCACCAGTGACCCCGCCGTCGGTTACGAGCAGTACTTC. Translating gives CATSDPAVGYEQYF.

This clonotype was seen more than once but under ten times. The DNA of the CDR3 is TGTGCCAGCAGCCCCCTCTATGGGGGGAAGGGGGAGACCCAGTACTTC. Protein: CASSPLYGGKGETQYF. The chain couples TRBV7-9 to TRBJ2-5, with a tentative D call TRBD2 (6 bases). Germline V CDR1 and CDR2: SEHNR, FQNEAQ (reference sequence). V was clipped by 5 bases and J by 5 bases, with 21 bases between them. This CDR3 is built from 16 residues.

This clonotype showed up many times. This chain links TRBV9 with TRBJ2-3, with TRBD2 identical over 7 bases. Trimming removed 2 bases from V and 3 bases from J; junction bases left unmatched: 6. Germline lookup yields CDR1 SGDLS and CDR2 YYNGEE. The CDR3 covers 15 residues. The CDR3 here is CASSVSGILTDTQYF. Written as DNA, the CDR3 is TGTGCCAGCAGCGTCAGCGGGATATTAACAGATACGCAGTATTTT.

The chain has TRBV5-4 and TRBJ1-1; D gene unclear. The CDR3 consists of 13 residues. The germline V gene encodes CDR1 SGHNT and CDR2 YYREEE (reference sequence). Trimming cost V 2 bases and J 5 bases, with 10 bases left between them. The CDR3, as DNA: TGTGCCAGCAGCTTTCGCACAGAGACTGAAGCTTTCTTT. Translation gives CASSFRTETEAFF.

This clonotype was picked up many times. This chain connects TRBV7-2 to TRBJ1-6; D is ambiguous. The ends were cut back, 5 bases at V and 0 bases at J, with 14 bases in the middle. Germline CDR1 is SGHTA and CDR2 is FQGNSA. The CDR3 spans 17 residues. CDR3 region: CASSLRGWISYNSPLHF. The CDR3 nucleotides read TGTGCCAGCAGCCTCCGAGGCTGGATCTCCTATAATTCACCCCTCCACTTT.

The J gene is TRBJ2-3, the V gene TRBV7-9; D is undetermined. V was clipped by 8 bases and J by 5 bases, with 23 bases between them. This CDR3 is 16 amino acids long. Per germline, CDR1 SEHNR and CDR2 FQNEAQ (reference sequence). CDR3 protein: CASDSRNAIDGDTQYF. The CDR3 DNA sequence: TGTGCCAGCGATAGTAGGAACGCTATAGATGGAGATACGCAGTATTTT.

This clonotype has at least ten counts. V is TRBV27 and J is TRBJ2-2; unclear D gene. The CDR3 is 13 amino acids. Trimming shortened V by 5 bases and J by 6 bases, and 10 bases separated the two germline ends. Per germline, CDR1 MNHEY and CDR2 SMNVEV (reference sequence). CDR3 nucleotides: TGTGCCAGCAGTGCCTTTGGGCCCGGGGAGCTGTTTTTT. This sequence encodes CASSAFGPGELFF.

The rearrangement joins TRBV12-5 to TRBJ2-1; D is ambiguous. The CDR3 is 11 residues long. Trimming left V 6 bases short and J 9 bases short, with 9 bases between. Germline V gives CDR1 LGHNT, CDR2 FRNRAP. The CDR3 DNA sequence: TGTGCTAGTGGGGCCTTGGGTGAGCAGTTCTTC. Amino acids: CASGALGEQFF. Together with reference TRBV12-5 and TRBJ2-1, the CDR3 gives the full variable domain: DARVTQTPRHKVTEMGQEVTMRCQPILGHNTVFWYRQTMMQGLELLAYFRNRAPLDDSGMPKDRFSAEMPDATLATLKIQPSEPRDSAVYFCASGALGEQFFGPGTRLTVL.

There are many counts of this clonotype. The chain has TRBV28 and TRBJ2-1; 10 nucleotides agree with TRBD2. Unmatched junction bases numbered 10, after V lost 5 bases and J lost 6 bases. Germline assignment: CDR1 MDHEN and CDR2 SYDVKM. The length of the CDR3 is 16 residues. CDR3 region: CASSPASGSPSNEQFF. As DNA, the CDR3 is TGTGCCAGCAGTCCCGCTAGCGGGAGCCCCTCCAATGAGCAGTTCTTC.

V gene TRBV6-6 combines with J gene TRBJ2-5; 9 bases align to TRBD1. Germline CDR1 MNHNY, CDR2 SVGAGI (reference sequence). Trimming took 7 bases from V and 10 from J; bases not matched to a gene: 13. The CDR3 is 14 residues long. CDR3 residues: CASIERQGGRSQYF. The CDR3 region has the DNA TGTGCCAGCATCGAAAGACAGGGGGGAAGGAGCCAGTACTTC.

This clonotype occurred many times. This CDR3 reads CASRSGQPFTEQYF. For the CDR3, the DNA is TGTGCCAGCAGATCGGGACAGCCCTTCACCGAGCAGTACTTC. The rearrangement uses TRBV6-1 and TRBJ2-7, with TRBD1 identical over 7 bases. This CDR3 has 14 amino acids. J gave up 6 bases and V 6 bases, and 11 bases lay outside the gene matches. The V gene's germline CDR1 is MNHNS and CDR2 SASEGT.

This clonotype was counted at least ten times. This chain links TRBV28 with TRBJ2-7; 8 bases line up with TRBD2. Germline values: CDR1 MDHEN, CDR2 SYDVKM. The trim removed 2 bases at V and 2 bases at J, leaving 14 bases unmatched. The CDR3 loop spans 18 amino acids. The CDR3 DNA sequence: TGTGCCAGCAGTTTAACGACTAGCGAGGGAGATTACACCTACGAGCAGTACTTC. This codes for CASSLTTSEGDYTYEQYF.

The CDR3 nucleotides are TGTGCCAGTAGTATTCGGTCAGAGATAAGATATCAGCCCCAGCATTTT. Protein sequence: CASSIRSEIRYQPQHF. V gene TRBV19 combines with J gene TRBJ1-5, with D uncertain. The CDR3 spans 16 residues. Germline V CDR1 and CDR2: LNHDA, SQIVND (reference sequence). Trimming took off 3 bases at V and 5 bases at J, with 17 bases between the two ends.

This clonotype was found many times. This rearrangement joins TRBV12-3 or TRBV12-4 to TRBJ2-2, with D hard to call. V lost 6 bases, J lost 0 bases, and 11 bases lay in between. This CDR3 is 15 amino acids long. This CDR3 reads CASSPRIPNTGELFF. CDR3 sequence (DNA): TGTGCCAGCAGCCCTCGAATACCGAACACCGGGGAGCTGTTTTTT.

The rearrangement joins TRBV14 to TRBJ1-2; a possible D gene is TRBD1 (5 bases). Trimming shortened V by 4 bases and J by 3 bases, and 18 bases separated the two germline ends. The CDR3 is made up of 16 amino acids. Germline V CDR1 and CDR2: SGHDN, FVKESK. CDR3 sequence reads: CASSPRTGPRDYGYTF. CDR3 in DNA: TGTGCCAGCAGCCCGAGGACGGGACCACGGGACTATGGCTACACCTTC.

This clonotype was detected ten times or more. The CDR3 DNA reads as TGTGCCAGCAGCTTGAGCGGGGCAGTCTACGAGCAGTACTTC. It translates to CASSLSGAVYEQYF. V and J are TRBV7-9 and TRBJ2-7, with 7 positions matching TRBD2. The germline gives CDR1 SEHNR, CDR2 FQNEAQ (reference sequence). With V trimmed by 3 bases and J by 3 bases, 5 bases remained unmatched. The CDR3 consists of 14 residues.

This clonotype appeared many times. This chain uses TRBV27 with TRBJ1-3; TRBD1 aligns across 9 bases. CDR1 is MNHEY and CDR2 is SMNVEV in the germline V gene (reference sequence). V dropped 8 bases and J dropped 2; count of bases not matched to a gene: 4. CDR3 length: 14 amino acids. The CDR3 DNA sequence: TGTGCCAGCGGCCGGGACAGGGCTGGAAACACCATATATTTT. Encoded protein: CASGRDRAGNTIYF.